This entry describes one T cell receptor beta chain. As yet, its antigen is unknown. This specimen belongs to a study of T cell repertoires in cytomegalovirus infection. Across the study: CMV infection together with matching HLA type was indicated by public TCR beta signatures.

General study points: Carriers of CMV and the relevant HLA type were discriminated by public TCR beta frequency.

The CDR3 contains 16 residues. Germline values: CDR1 LGHNA, CDR2 YSLEER. The V end was cut by 0 bases, the J end by 6 bases, with 14 bases between. One entry per CDR3 protein, called by TCRdb with MiXCR from the reads. This table holds around 900,000 distinct CDR3 sequences, less than 40% found once. Sequencing was performed on cultured CD8+ T cells from PBMCs, taken from culture after CMV antigen stimulation. This clonotype was obtained from a human donor in good health (CMV status not recorded). Some clones in this sample may be carry-over from other donors' samples. V is TRBV4-3 and J is TRBJ1-4; D is unclear. CDR3: CASSQDRPVIYEKLFF. The CDR3 coding sequence is TGCGCCAGCAGCCAAGACAGGCCAGTTATTTATGAAAAACTGTTTTTT.